A single sample gave rise to the 32 T cell receptor beta chains below, sequenced in a study of response to subunit inactivated influenza vaccine. TCRdb fed the RT-PCR reads into MiXCR, producing one record per CDR3 protein. This sample carries 650,000 to 800,000 distinct CDR3 sequences, 15% to 20% of them seen once, and the ten largest clones take roughly 10%. Sequencing was performed on PBMCs from blood, taken more than 4 days after vaccination. The receptors shown here come from a man over 45 who received an inactivated influenza vaccine.

This clonotype showed up just a few times. V usage is TRBV7-2 and J usage is TRBJ2-7; 9 bases map to TRBD1. Trimming cost V 5 bases and J 4 bases; bases outside gene matches: 9. CDR1 SGHTA and CDR2 FQGNSA come from the germline V gene. The CDR3 sequence is 15 residues long. CDR3 sequence (DNA): TGTGCCAGCAGCCGAATGAGGACAGGGGATTACGAGCAGTACTTC. Residues: CASSRMRTGDYEQYF.

This clonotype was detected a few times. This chain joins TRBV20-1 and TRBJ2-3, with 9 bases aligning to TRBD1. CDR3 size: 15 residues. Germline V lookup: CDR1 DFQATT, CDR2 SNEGSKA (reference sequence). The V and J ends lost 1 base and 4 bases, in that order; junction bases with no gene match: 6. CDR3 sequence (DNA): TGCAGTGCTAGAGTCCGGACAGGGGTCGCAGATACGCAGTATTTT. Its protein is CSARVRTGVADTQYF.

The CDR3 nucleotides read TGCGCCAGCAGCTTGGGCCCCCGCGGCAATCAGCCCCAGCATTTT. It is translated as CASSLGPRGNQPQHF. J is TRBJ1-5 and V is TRBV5-1; D is unresolved. Germline V gene sequence: CDR1 SGHRS, CDR2 YFSETQ. CDR3 length equals 15 residues. Trimming removed 0 bases at V and 2 bases at J, with 9 bases between.

This clonotype was seen a few times. The chain has TRBV2 and TRBJ1-5; D is undetermined. The CDR3 spans 14 residues. Germline CDR1 is SNHLY and CDR2 is FYNNEI. V was trimmed by 1 base and J by 1 base, leaving 5 bases between them. This CDR3 is CASSEGRSNQPQHF. The CDR3 region has the DNA TGTGCCAGCAGTGAAGGCAGGAGCAATCAGCCCCAGCATTTT.

The chain employs TRBV20-1 and TRBJ2-3, with D possibly being TRBD1 (6 bases). The CDR3 is made up of 12 amino acids. The V gene lost 6 bases and the J gene lost 2 bases, with 9 bases spanning the gap. Germline V gene lookup returns CDR1 DFQATT and CDR2 SNEGSKA (reference sequence). The CDR3 DNA reads as TGCAGTGCGCCAGGGGACACAGATACGCAGTATTTT. Encoded protein: CSAPGDTDTQYF.

This chain links TRBV4-3 with TRBJ1-4, with D perhaps matching TRBD1 (5 bases). CDR3 size: 14 residues. V shed 1 base and J shed 5 bases, with 8 bases lying between them. The germline CDR1 and CDR2 sequences are LGHNA and YSLEER. CDR3 sequence: CASSQGGSNEKLFF. Written as DNA, the CDR3 is TGCGCCAGCAGCCAAGGGGGGTCCAATGAAAAACTGTTTTTT.

This clonotype has more than one count but fewer than ten. The chain recombines TRBV10-2 with TRBJ1-2; TRBD1 matches 7 bases. The germline V gene has CDR1 WSHSY and CDR2 SAAADI. Germline trimming cut 1 base from V and 8 bases from J; bases unmatched to any gene: 4. The length of the CDR3 is 13 residues. Here the CDR3 DNA reads TGCGCCAGCAGTGAGTACCAGGGGGAAGGCTACACCTTC. Amino acids: CASSEYQGEGYTF.

V and J are TRBV21-1 and TRBJ2-7; the tabulated D call, TRBD2, remains unverified against the DNA. TRBV21-1 is recorded as a pseudogene. The CDR3 is 15 residues long. DNA of the CDR3: TGTGCCAGCAGCAAAGGAGGGAATTCAGAGTACGAGCAGTACTTC. Its translation: CASSKGGNSEYEQYF.

This clonotype was picked up a small number of times. The J gene is TRBJ2-2, the V gene TRBV5-5; 7 bases are a match to TRBD1. From germline, CDR1 is SGHKS and CDR2 YYEKEE (reference sequence). CDR3 length: 15 amino acids. The ends lost 4 bases at V and 2 bases at J; junction bases unmatched: 5. CDR3 in DNA: TGTGCCAGCAGCGAGGGGACAGTTAACACCGGGGAGCTGTTTTTT. Its translation: CASSEGTVNTGELFF.

This clonotype has just a few counts. The rearrangement links TRBV5-6 to TRBJ1-5; tentatively, D is TRBD1 (5 bases). Trimming removed 5 bases from V and 5 bases from J, with 17 bases in between. The CDR3 is 15 amino acids. Germline-derived CDR1 and CDR2 are SGHDT and YYEEEE. CDR3 in DNA: TGTGCCAGCAGTTTGCGGACGGGACGGGATCAGCCCCAGCATTTT. Its translation is CASSLRTGRDQPQHF.

The sample holds many counts of this clonotype. This chain links TRBV12-3 or TRBV12-4 with TRBJ1-2; TRBD1 might be the D (5 bases). Trimming pared 4 bases from V and 3 bases from J, leaving 9 bases between. CDR3 length equals 13 residues. The CDR3 DNA sequence: TGTGCCAGCAGTTCCCCAGGGTACTATGGCTACACCTTC. This gives the protein CASSSPGYYGYTF.

This clonotype was seen only a few times. V gene TRBV5-5 combines with J gene TRBJ1-2; D is undetermined. Germline loops: CDR1 SGHKS, CDR2 YYEKEE (reference sequence). Trimming removed 3 bases from V and 5 bases from J, with 14 bases in between. The CDR3 length is 14 residues. CDR3 sequence reads: CASSSARGGYGYTF. The CDR3, as DNA: TGTGCCAGCAGCTCCGCACGGGGTGGGTATGGCTACACCTTC.

The V gene is TRBV6-5, the J gene TRBJ1-1, with TRBD1 matching 7 bases. V was pared by 2 bases and J by 6 bases, with 3 bases of the junction left unmatched. Germline V CDR1 and CDR2: MNHEY, SVGAGI. The CDR3 runs to 13 residues. The CDR3 DNA follows: TGTGCCAGCAGTTACAGGGGGCAATCTGAAGCTTTCTTT. It encodes CASSYRGQSEAFF.

This sequence joins TRBV12-3 or TRBV12-4 and TRBJ2-1, with TRBD2 identical over 9 bases. After removal of 0 bases from V and 4 bases from J, the junction contained 4 bases not matched to a gene. This CDR3 has 16 amino acids. CDR3 protein: CASSLALAGIYNEQFF. DNA of the CDR3: TGTGCCAGCAGTTTAGCCCTAGCGGGAATATACAATGAGCAGTTCTTC.

The sample holds many counts of this clonotype. The chain combines TRBV7-2 with TRBJ2-3; TRBD1 might be the D (7 bases). CDR3 length: 16 amino acids. Germline V lookup: CDR1 SGHTA, CDR2 FQGNSA. Trimming removed 5 bases from V and 4 bases from J, with 19 bases in between. The CDR3 nucleotides are TGTGCCAGCAGCAAAACAGGGGCCAGGGGGGCAGATACGCAGTATTTT. It translates to CASSKTGARGADTQYF.

The V call is TRBV27, the J call TRBJ2-2; D may be TRBD1 (5 bases). Germline V gives CDR1 MNHEY, CDR2 SMNVEV (reference sequence). There are 15 residues in the CDR3. The ends were cut back, 3 bases at V and 1 base at J, with 9 bases in the middle. CDR3 amino acids: CASSFNQGNTGELFF. The CDR3 DNA sequence: TGTGCCAGCAGTTTTAACCAGGGGAACACCGGGGAGCTGTTTTTT.

This clonotype was detected ten times or more. The chain is built from TRBV20-1 and TRBJ2-7; TRBD2 might be the D (6 bases). Trimming removed 3 bases from V and 6 bases from J, with 12 bases in between. Germline V lookup: CDR1 DFQATT, CDR2 SNEGSKA (reference sequence). The CDR3 extends over 12 amino acids. This chain's CDR3 is CSASSGRGEQYF. The CDR3 coding sequence is TGCAGTGCTAGCTCCGGGAGAGGCGAGCAGTACTTC.

This chain's CDR3 is CAISESLLVRTQYF. The CDR3 DNA is TGTGCCATCAGTGAGTCGTTACTAGTACGGACCCAGTACTTC. The chain employs TRBV10-3 and TRBJ2-5; weak D call: TRBD2 (5 bases). V lost 0 bases to trimming and J lost 7 bases, with 12 bases between them. Germline V lookup: CDR1 ENHRY, CDR2 SYGVKD. This CDR3 spans 14 amino acids.

There are a few counts of this clonotype. The V gene is TRBV5-1, the J gene TRBJ1-2; D unresolved. V lost 0 bases and J lost 4, with 7 bases in between. CDR1 and CDR2 (germline): SGHRS, YFSETQ. The CDR3 spans 13 residues. The CDR3 spells CASSLALRYGYTF. CDR3 in DNA: TGCGCCAGCAGCTTGGCCCTCCGCTATGGCTACACCTTC.

This clonotype was seen a few times. The chain links TRBV20-1 to TRBJ2-7, with 7 bases that match TRBD1. This CDR3 has 15 amino acids. Trimming cost V 0 bases and J 2 bases; bases outside gene matches: 7. Germline V gene data show CDR1 as DFQATT and CDR2 as SNEGSKA (reference sequence). DNA of the CDR3: TGCAGTGCTAGAGAACAGGGGACCCGTACCTACGAGCAGTACTTC. The encoded protein is CSAREQGTRTYEQYF.

V gene TRBV5-1 combines with J gene TRBJ2-5; D could derive from TRBD1 or TRBD2 (5 bases each). This CDR3 comprises 13 residues. Germline V gives CDR1 SGHRS, CDR2 YFSETQ. Trimming cost V 6 bases and J 1 base, with 10 bases left between them. The CDR3 DNA reads as TGCGCCAGCAAAGTGGGGGTCCAAGAGACCCAGTACTTC. Protein: CASKVGVQETQYF.

This clonotype was counted at least ten times. The chain joins TRBV6-2 or TRBV6-3 to TRBJ2-1, with 9 bases identical to TRBD1. The CDR3 length is 14 residues. J gave up 8 bases and V 4 bases, and 6 bases lay outside the gene matches. Looked up from germline, CDR1 is MNHEY and CDR2 is SVGEGT. CDR3 bases: TGTGCCAGCAGTTCCCGGGACAGGGATGATGAGCAGTTCTTC. Translating gives CASSSRDRDDEQFF.

The J gene is TRBJ2-1, the V gene TRBV4-1; TRBD1 aligns across 8 bases. Unmatched junction bases numbered 8, after V lost 6 bases and J lost 4 bases. CDR1 MGHRA and CDR2 YSYEKL come from the germline V gene. The CDR3 consists of 15 residues. The chain's CDR3 is CASRVPGTGYNEQFF. For the CDR3, the DNA is TGCGCCAGCAGAGTACCCGGGACAGGATACAATGAGCAGTTCTTC.

The J gene is TRBJ2-7, the V gene TRBV6-2 or TRBV6-3; 8 nucleotides match TRBD2. This CDR3 is 13 amino acids long. Germline lookup yields CDR1 MNHEY and CDR2 SVGEGT. V gave up 8 bases and J gave up 4 bases; unmatched junction bases: 7. CDR3 sequence (DNA): TGTGCCAGCGGTGGCGGGAGGACTTACGAGCAGTACTTC. Its translation: CASGGGRTYEQYF.

This clonotype was detected a few times. This chain uses TRBV12-3 or TRBV12-4 with TRBJ2-1; TRBD1 is a possible D gene (5 bases). The CDR3 has 14 amino acids. V dropped 7 bases and J dropped 5 bases, with 15 bases sitting between them. The CDR3 spells CASNRNTRHNEQFF. DNA of the CDR3: TGTGCCAGCAACAGGAACACCCGACACAATGAGCAGTTCTTC.

The chain carries TRBV3-1 and TRBJ2-1; tentative D call: TRBD1 (6 bases). This CDR3 is built from 15 residues. Trimming took 0 bases from V and 4 from J, leaving 10 bases between them. In germline, CDR1 is LGHDT, CDR2 YNNKEL (reference sequence). The DNA for the CDR3 is TGTGCCAGCAGCCAAGATCTGGGGGCTTACAATGAGCAGTTCTTC. Translating it yields CASSQDLGAYNEQFF.

The V gene is TRBV29-1, the J gene TRBJ2-7, with 10 bases matching TRBD1. Unmatched junction bases numbered 5, after V lost 6 bases and J lost 3 bases. The CDR3 covers 13 residues. Germline CDR1 reads SQVTM; CDR2 reads ANQGSEA. CDR3: CSVRQGAYYEQYF. The CDR3 DNA follows: TGCAGCGTGAGACAGGGGGCCTACTACGAGCAGTACTTC.

The V gene is TRBV7-9, the J gene TRBJ2-1; TRBD2 matches at 11 bases. V shed 5 bases, J shed 7 bases, and the junction held 4 bases outside the gene matches. CDR1 and CDR2 (germline): SEHNR, FQNEAQ (reference sequence). The length of the CDR3 is 14 residues. The CDR3 DNA reads as TGTGCCAGCAGCAATAGCGGGAGGGCTAATGAGCAGTTCTTC. Its translation is CASSNSGRANEQFF. Supplemented by reference TRBV7-9 and TRBJ2-1, the full variable domain reads DTGVSQNPRHKITKRGQNVTFRCDPISEHNRLYWYRQTLGQGPEFLTYFQNEAQLEKSRLLSDRFSAERPKGSFSTLEIQRTEQGDSAMYLCASSNSGRANEQFFGPGTRLTVL.

This clonotype was observed a few times. The chain couples TRBV7-2 to TRBJ2-5, with D perhaps matching TRBD2 (6 bases). With 5 bases removed from V and 7 bases from J, the gap between germline ends came to 20 bases. There are 15 residues in the CDR3. Germline V gene sequence: CDR1 SGHTA, CDR2 FQGNSA. The CDR3 nucleotides are TGTGCCAGCAGCCCGGCCGGGGGACTCCCGGTGACCCAGTACTTC. Its protein is CASSPAGGLPVTQYF.

This clonotype has only a few counts. The rearrangement joins TRBV7-9 to TRBJ2-5, with D maybe TRBD2 (6 bases). The germline CDR1 and CDR2 sequences are SEHNR and FQNEAQ (reference sequence). This CDR3 has 13 residues. V was trimmed by 5 bases and J by 3 bases, leaving 10 bases between them. CDR3 in amino acids: CASSILAKETQYF. The CDR3 DNA reads TGTGCCAGCAGCATACTAGCCAAAGAGACCCAGTACTTC.

This chain links TRBV7-9 with TRBJ2-2; 7 bases match TRBD2. The V gene end was trimmed by 6 bases and the J gene end by 1 base; junction bases not matched to a gene: 2. Per germline, CDR1 SEHNR and CDR2 FQNEAQ (reference sequence). There are 14 residues in the CDR3. The DNA of the CDR3 is TGTGCCAGCAGTGCTAGCGGGAACACCGGGGAGCTGTTTTTT. Residues: CASSASGNTGELFF.

The chain links TRBV5-4 to TRBJ2-7, with 9 bases fitting TRBD2. Trimming removed 4 bases from V and 2 bases from J; junction bases left unmatched: 10. Germline CDR1 is SGHNT and CDR2 is YYREEE (reference sequence). CDR3 size: 16 residues. The CDR3 is CASSMTWRGGTYEQYF. CDR3 DNA: TGTGCCAGCAGCATGACCTGGCGGGGGGGAACCTACGAGCAGTACTTC.